This T cell receptor beta chain derives from a study of somatic mutations in cytotoxic T cells in rheumatoid arthritis. Assay: immunoSEQ multiplex PCR; the TCRdb copy retains only in-frame clones and omits some. The sample lists about 18,000 clones, approximately 80% seen once, with roughly a tenth in the top ten. Sequencing was performed on CD8+ T cells sorted from blood. The receptor was derived from a woman aged 45-59 years in good health.

DNA of the CDR3: TGCGCCAGCACCCGGGGCGTGAACACTGAAGCTTTCTTT. Protein product: CASTRGVNTEAFF. The chain couples TRBV5-1 to TRBJ1-1, with D maybe TRBD1 (5 bases). V dropped 6 bases and J dropped 0 bases, with 9 bases sitting between them. CDR1 and CDR2 from the germline V gene are SGHRS and YFSETQ. CDR3 size: 13 residues.